This TCR beta chain derives from a study of blood T cell repertoires in COVID-19. Study details: The origin of the acute and convalescent COVID-19 samples was the United States, Italy and Spain. Nucleic acid was either cDNA or gDNA, and it came from T cells, B-cell-depleted T cells, or PBMCs.

In the original processing: Reference gene primer amplification yielded estimated nucleated cell counts. Produced via immunoSEQ multiplex PCR; TCRdb's table is partial and in-frame only. The V and J calls and clone size were taken over from that table, and D and trimming were inferred from the DNA. This sample has more than 80,000 clones, with about 82% found just once. The TCR was taken from a man aged 50-59 years with active COVID-19. The sequenced sample consisted of peripheral blood.

The CDR3 coding sequence is TGTGCCAGCTCACCCGAGGGGGGGACACACGTGGGAACCTACGAGCAGTACTTC. This sequence encodes CASSPEGGTHVGTYEQYF. The rearrangement links TRBV21-1 to TRBJ2-7; the table gives TRBD2 as D, unverified against the DNA. TRBV21-1 is a documented pseudogene. This CDR3 has 18 amino acids.